The 23 T cell receptor beta chains in this list originate from one sample, sequenced in a study of blood T cell repertoires in COVID-19. Sequenced by immunoSEQ multiplex PCR; TCRdb stores in-frame clones only, minus some. The sample shows 15,000 to 20,000 clones, 84% of them seen only once. Sequenced sample: peripheral blood. The receptors come from a human donor in a cohort sampled during active COVID-19.

The rearrangement uses TRBV20-1 and TRBJ2-3; 7 nucleotides match TRBD1. The J segment lost 6 bases and the V segment lost 6 bases, leaving 3 bases of the junction unmatched. The CDR3 loop spans 11 amino acids. Germline V gene data show CDR1 as DFQATT and CDR2 as SNEGSKA (reference sequence). The DNA of the CDR3 is TGCAGTGCGACCAGGGGGGATACGCAGTATTTT. Amino acids: CSATRGDTQYF.

The rearrangement uses TRBV7-4 and TRBJ2-7, with D unresolved. In germline, CDR1 is SGHVT, CDR2 SQSDAQ. Trimming removed 10 bases at V and 7 bases at J, with 11 bases between. This CDR3 has 10 amino acids. The CDR3, as DNA: TGTGCCACCAACACTATGGAGCAGTACTTC. Translation: CATNTMEQYF.

J is TRBJ1-1 and V is TRBV7-2; TRBD1 is a possible D gene (6 bases). There are 14 residues in the CDR3. Germline V gene sequence: CDR1 SGHTA, CDR2 FQGNSA. Trimming cost V 0 bases and J 5 bases, with 10 bases left between them. The CDR3 reads CASSLAGGQTEAFF. The CDR3 nucleotides read TGTGCCAGCAGCTTAGCGGGGGGGCAAACTGAAGCTTTCTTT.

The chain has TRBV10-3 and TRBJ2-2; TRBD1 matches 12 bases. The V gene end was trimmed by 6 bases and the J gene end by 6 bases; junction bases not matched to a gene: 5. This CDR3 region has 15 residues. Germline-derived CDR1 and CDR2 are ENHRY and SYGVKD. The CDR3 sequence: CAIRSGTGGPGELFF. CDR3 DNA sequence: TGTGCCATCAGGTCCGGGACAGGGGGCCCCGGGGAGCTGTTTTTT.

This clone was seen a single time. V usage is TRBV6-5 and J usage is TRBJ2-1; 10 nucleotides agree with TRBD2. CDR3 length equals 15 residues. The germline CDR1 and CDR2 sequences are MNHEY and SVGAGI. The V segment lost 8 bases and the J segment 8 bases; nucleotides outside the gene matches: 12. This CDR3 reads CASSGGSGGFYEQFF. The CDR3 bases are TGTGCCAGCTCCGGGGGTAGCGGGGGGTTTTATGAGCAGTTCTTC.

The rearrangement joins TRBV7-2 to TRBJ1-6; no clear D. CDR3 length: 15 residues. Germline CDR1 and CDR2: SGHTA and FQGNSA. The V end lost 5 bases, the J end lost 0 bases, and 8 bases lay between the germline ends. The CDR3 loop reads CASSGRDSYNSPLHF. CDR3 bases: TGTGCCAGCAGCGGACGGGACTCCTATAATTCACCCCTCCACTTT.

The chain has TRBV5-5 and TRBJ1-3; TRBD1 agrees at 7 bases. The CDR3 contains 15 residues. J was trimmed by 3 bases and V by 3 bases; bases with no gene match: 6. Germline V gene lookup returns CDR1 SGHKS and CDR2 YYEKEE (reference sequence). As DNA, the CDR3 is TGTGCCAGCAGCTCACTTACAGGGGATGGAAACACCATATATTTT. Its protein product is CASSSLTGDGNTIYF.

This chain links TRBV7-9 with TRBJ2-3; maybe TRBD2 (5 bases). Germline CDR1 is SEHNR and CDR2 is FQNEAQ (reference sequence). Trimming removed 3 bases from V and 8 bases from J, with 18 bases in between. CDR3 length equals 15 residues. The CDR3 protein is CASSLGVDNLGTQYF. Written as DNA, the CDR3 is TGTGCCAGCAGCTTGGGAGTTGACAATTTAGGTACGCAGTATTTT.

The rearrangement joins TRBV9 to TRBJ2-3; the match to TRBD1 covers 7 bases. CDR3 length: 16 residues. Germline CDR1 and CDR2: SGDLS and YYNGEE. V was clipped by 0 bases and J by 3 bases; unmatched bases: 7. Here the CDR3 DNA reads TGTGCCAGCAGCGTAGGCCCCCCGACAGGGACAGATACGCAGTATTTT. It specifies CASSVGPPTGTDTQYF.

The chain recombines TRBV20-1 with TRBJ2-1; TRBD2 matches at 8 bases. Germline V gene lookup returns CDR1 DFQATT and CDR2 SNEGSKA (reference sequence). This CDR3 is 14 amino acids long. Trimming cost V 3 bases and J 9 bases; bases outside gene matches: 10. The CDR3 nucleotides are TGCAGTGCTAGTCCGGGAGGGTCATATAGTGAGCAGTTCTTC. Its protein is CSASPGGSYSEQFF.

The chain couples TRBV28 to TRBJ1-3, with a possible D match to TRBD1 (5 bases). This CDR3 contains 16 residues. Germline loops: CDR1 MDHEN, CDR2 SYDVKM. The V end lost 4 bases, the J end lost 1 base, and 14 bases lay between the germline ends. The CDR3 DNA reads TGTGCCAGCAGTTACGTGCGTGGGGCTTCTGGAAACACCATATATTTT. This sequence encodes CASSYVRGASGNTIYF.

This chain joins TRBV18 and TRBJ2-5; a possible D gene is TRBD2 (5 bases). The CDR3 is made up of 15 amino acids. Germline V gives CDR1 KGHSH, CDR2 LQKENI. The V gene lost 5 bases and the J gene lost 4 bases, with 17 bases spanning the gap. DNA for the CDR3: TGTGCCAGCTCATCTGGACTCGGTCACGCAGAGACCCAGTACTTC. It yields the protein CASSSGLGHAETQYF.

This sequence joins TRBV5-6 and TRBJ2-5, with 8 bases fitting TRBD1. CDR3 length: 12 residues. Germline assignment: CDR1 SGHDT and CDR2 YYEEEE. V trimming: 4 bases; J trimming: 10 bases; junction bases outside the gene matches: 6. CDR3 DNA sequence: TGTGCCAGCAGCCTGACAGGGGTGATCCAGTACTTC. Translated: CASSLTGVIQYF.

This chain links TRBV19 with TRBJ2-2; the D is unclear. Germline CDR1 reads LNHDA; CDR2 reads SQIVND (reference sequence). This CDR3 is 14 amino acids long. V lost 3 bases and J 2 bases, leaving 7 bases between the germline ends. CDR3: CASSIRGNTGELFF. CDR3 bases: TGTGCCAGTAGTATCCGAGGTAACACCGGGGAGCTGTTTTTT.

Here the CDR3 DNA reads TGTGCCAGCAGCAGGACAGGATCAGAAGAAAAACTGTTTTTT. It specifies CASSRTGSEEKLFF. This chain links TRBV6-5 with TRBJ1-4, with 7 bases identical to TRBD1. The trim removed 6 bases at V and 8 bases at J, leaving 9 bases unmatched. The CDR3 contains 14 residues. Germline-derived CDR1 and CDR2 are MNHEY and SVGAGI.

The chain employs TRBV5-4 and TRBJ2-5; 8 nucleotides align to TRBD1. V shed 4 bases and J 1 base; nucleotides not matched to a gene: 9. The CDR3 covers 16 residues. Germline V CDR1 and CDR2: SGHNT, YYREEE (reference sequence). The CDR3 loop reads CASSPYLQGGQETQYF. CDR3 coding DNA: TGTGCCAGCAGCCCGTACCTACAGGGGGGCCAAGAGACCCAGTACTTC.

The chain is built from TRBV27 and TRBJ2-2; the match to TRBD2 covers 16 bases. With 5 bases clipped from V and 7 bases from J, the junction kept 7 bases outside the gene matches. Germline V CDR1 and CDR2: MNHEY, SMNVEV (reference sequence). The CDR3 has 17 residues. The CDR3 DNA reads as TGTGCCAGCAGTCCCGGGACTAGCGGGGGGGCGGTCGGGGAGCTGTTTTTT. Its translation: CASSPGTSGGAVGELFF.

The rearrangement uses TRBV24-1 and TRBJ2-1; 10 bases agree with TRBD1. The CDR3 is 14 amino acids. The J segment lost 2 bases and the V segment lost 9 bases, leaving 3 bases of the junction unmatched. Germline V gene lookup returns CDR1 KGHDR and CDR2 SFDVKD. The CDR3 spells CATGTGEAYNEQFF. CDR3 DNA: TGTGCCACCGGGACAGGGGAGGCCTACAATGAGCAGTTCTTC.

The chain employs TRBV4-2 and TRBJ2-3, with a tentative D call TRBD2 (5 bases). The V end lost 0 bases, the J end lost 2 bases, and 18 bases lay between the germline ends. The CDR3 is made up of 18 amino acids. Germline assignment: CDR1 LGHNA and CDR2 YNFKEQ. DNA of the CDR3: TGTGCCAGCAGCCAAGACCCTAATCCAGCGGCCTCCACAGATACGCAGTATTTT. Translated: CASSQDPNPAASTDTQYF.

The CDR3 sequence: CASNSFRGSLNGELFF. As DNA, the CDR3 is TGTGCCAGCAATTCTTTTAGGGGGAGTTTGAACGGGGAGCTGTTTTTT. The J gene is TRBJ2-2, the V gene TRBV28; possibly TRBD1 for D (6 bases). This CDR3 has 16 amino acids. V lost 7 bases and J 7 bases, leaving 22 bases between the germline ends. CDR1 and CDR2 (germline): MDHEN, SYDVKM. The entire variable domain, with the rest obtained from reference TRBV28 and TRBJ2-2, is as follows: DVKVTQSSRYLVKRTGEKVFLECVQDMDHENMFWYRQDPGLGLRLIYFSYDVKMKEKGDIPEGYSVSREKKERFSLILESASTNQTSMYLCASNSFRGSLNGELFFGEGSRLTVL.

The V call is TRBV3-1 (or the pseudogene TRBV3-2), the J call TRBJ1-1; 10 bases match TRBD1. This CDR3 comprises 15 residues. Germline V CDR1 and CDR2: LGHDT, YNNKEL (reference sequence). The trim removed 0 bases at V and 4 bases at J, leaving 2 bases unmatched. The CDR3 loop reads CASSQERDRGTEAFF. CDR3 nucleotides: TGTGCCAGCAGCCAAGAGAGGGACAGGGGCACTGAAGCTTTCTTT.

This sequence joins TRBV19 and TRBJ1-1; possibly TRBD1 for D (6 bases). The CDR3 sequence is 15 residues long. V lost 7 bases to trimming and J lost 4 bases, with 19 bases between them. From germline, CDR1 is LNHDA and CDR2 SQIVND (reference sequence). As DNA, the CDR3 is TGTGCCAGTACATGGTCCTACAGACAGGCCACTGAAGCTTTCTTT. This sequence encodes CASTWSYRQATEAFF. The full variable domain, rest sourced from reference TRBV19 and TRBJ1-1, is DGGITQSPKYLFRKEGQNVTLSCEQNLNHDAMYWYRQDPGQGLRLIYYSQIVNDFQKGDIAEGYSVSREKKESFPLTVTSAQKNPTAFYLCASTWSYRQATEAFFGQGTRLTVV.

V is TRBV5-6 and J is TRBJ2-1; the match to TRBD2 covers 9 bases. V gave up 7 bases and J gave up 8 bases; unmatched junction bases: 16. Germline V gene sequence: CDR1 SGHDT, CDR2 YYEEEE. This CDR3 spans 16 amino acids. CDR3 in DNA: TGTGCCAGCGACTTGGTGGGTAGCGGGAGTATCGATGAGCAGTTCTTC. Translating it yields CASDLVGSGSIDEQFF.